Included here is one T cell receptor beta chain sequence, with context. Its antigen remains unidentified. This record belongs to a study of blood T cells in healthy people across ages. The second PCR ran 7 to 11 cycles with a sample-barcoded 5' primer and J-beta primers. TCRdb processed the 5' RACE reads anew with MiXCR; each CDR3 protein has one entry. The sample consists of approximately 1,700,000 distinct CDR3 sequences, roughly 43% of them appearing once. The CDR3 is 14 residues long. Germline-derived CDR1 and CDR2 are SGHTA and FQGTGA. Trimming took 3 bases from V and 1 from J, leaving 8 bases between them. Study-wide points: Unsorted PBMCs blocked a conclusive comparison of naive and antigen-experienced cells.

The chain couples TRBV7-3 to TRBJ2-3, with D perhaps matching TRBD2 (6 bases). The clonotype comes from a human donor in good health. Material: blood. CDR3 in amino acids: CASSFTSRTDTQYF. CDR3 sequence (DNA): TGTGCCAGCAGCTTTACTAGCCGCACAGATACGCAGTATTTT.